This TCR beta chain comes out of a study of T cells in Graves' hyperthyroidism and ophthalmopathy (dated by TCRdb to between 2017 and 2020). In terms of the full investigation: Peripheral blood samples were taken at the time of initial diagnosis, prior to any treatment. A discovery cohort of approximately 97 patients, approximately 45 with Graves' ophthalmopathy and 55 to 65 with stable Graves' hyperthyroidism, was used to find distinguishing TCR V-J signatures. An independent validation cohort of under 20 hyperthyroidism patients and 17 patients who later progressed to ophthalmopathy tested prospective prediction of ophthalmopathy. The approximately 98 discovery patients were randomly divided into training and test sets at a 7:3 ratio. The study also compared thyroid tissue and blood T-cell repertoires from about six Graves' hyperthyroidism patients. Following sampling, methimazole starting at 30 mg daily was given to hyperthyroidism patients, and high-dose intravenous methylprednisolone was given to ophthalmopathy patients. The paper reports TCR Vbeta CDR3 sequencing of about 140 peripheral blood samples: around 41 ophthalmopathy, around 80 hyperthyroidism and approximately 17 progressor patients.

Comment on this clonotype: Its specific antigen is unknown. No base quality values were provided; no much bigger clone lies one nucleotide off.

Moderately to severely active disease, a Clinical Activity Score of at least 3, a NOSPECS grade of at least 4, and a duration under 3 months were present in ophthalmopathy patients. Patients with uncontrolled infections, other autoimmune diseases, pregnancy or lactation were excluded. Diagnoses were based on clinical symptoms, serum thyroxine and TRAb, thyroid ultrasound and orbital computed tomography. PBMCs were isolated from approximately 10 ml of fresh peripheral blood by Ficoll-Paque density gradient centrifugation. Trizol reagent was used to extract total RNA, and RNA quality was then checked on an Agilent 2100 Bioanalyzer. Amplification of TCR beta CDR3 regions was carried out from RNA transcripts. A first-round RT-PCR of the TCR CDR3 used the HTBI primer set with the Qiagen OneStep RT-PCR kit. Libraries were constructed in a second round of multiplex PCR, after which size selection and purification were performed. Sequencing of the libraries was done on an Illumina HiSeq2000 using paired-end 100 bp reads. Per the original workflow: SOAPnuke was used to process the raw data, removing reads that contained adapters or uncalled bases, had a mean Phred below 15, or lacked an exact match to the constant primer or identifier. COPE v1.2.5 was used to merge high-quality paired reads, and clonotypes were defined as unique nucleotide sequences. MiTCR v1.1 was used to align the clonotypes against IMGT TRBV, TRBD and TRBJ reference segments. Only V-J combinations with frequency above 0.0001, covering about 99% of repertoires, were analysed. A TCS score was defined as the ratio between F50 (clonal expansion) and ExV (chaos), using BLOSUM62-based TCRdist between CDR3 peptides within each V-J. Welch's t-statistics and random forest reduced roughly 540 V-J features to 13, which were used in a naive Bayes classifier (R e1071). TCRdb itself trimmed the public reads at Q25 with fastp, ran MiXCR and retained productive beta chains. Rows merge per CDR3 protein into single entries with the most common DNA and genes. These V and J calls rely on TCRdb rather than the paper's analysis. The sample contains hundreds of thousands of distinct CDR3 sequences, 13% to 15% of them found a single time. About 20% of the sample is held by the ten biggest clonotypes.

Overall study outcomes, separate from this receptor: In validation, progression to ophthalmopathy was predicted by the model with 70.59% sensitivity and 72.22% specificity, a median of approximately 6.5 months before onset. No statistical method was used to fix the sample size in advance, and group allocation was not hidden from the investigators. Most expanded thyroid clonotypes (frequency above 0.001) were also detected in blood, a finding suggesting that blood repertoires may reflect thyroid immune responses. In cross-validation, a model built on a 13 V-J signature told ophthalmopathy apart from stable hyperthyroidism with approximately 90% sensitivity and 81% to 82% specificity, and in testing the same model reached 80%/75%.

Per the germline V gene (reference sequence), DFQATT is the CDR1 and SNEGSKA is the CDR2. V loses 0 bases of germline sequence and J loses 2 bases, and the interval between the two ends is 14 bases. The cysteine opens and the phenylalanine closes a CDR3 of 15 amino acids. Kept here is only the CDR3 DNA, which spans 45 bases and is read in frame from base 1. This receptor chain uses TRBV20-1 and TRBJ2-7; the D gene is possibly TRBD1, with 6 bases matching. The specimen sequenced was blood. The TCR originated in a woman aged 60-75 years with Graves' ophthalmopathy. For the CDR3, the sequence is CSARDLGTPPYEQYF. In nucleotide form, the sequence is TGCAGTGCTAGAGATCTTGGGACACCACCCTACGAGCAGTACTTC.